Listed here are 20 T cell receptor beta chains from one sample, sequenced in a study of early T cells in non-severe SARS-CoV-2 infection. Each CDR3 protein is one row after TCRdb ran MiXCR on the 5' RACE reads. This sample has under 35,000 distinct CDR3 sequences; approximately 4.2% occur once, and the top ten carry about 12%. Sequencing used whole blood. The receptors originated from an adult who was a healthcare worker with PCR-confirmed SARS-CoV-2 infection or an uninfected control (not recorded which).

Ten or more counts support this clonotype. The chain links TRBV28 to TRBJ2-7; TRBD1 matches 8 bases. The CDR3 contains 14 residues. V lost 3 bases, J lost 4 bases, and 5 bases stayed unmatched. The germline V gene has CDR1 MDHEN and CDR2 SYDVKM. CDR3 nucleotide sequence: TGTGCCAGCAGTTTTTCCGACAGGGGTTACGAGCAGTACTTC. Residues: CASSFSDRGYEQYF.

By share of the sample, this clonotype is medium-sized. The gene calls are TRBV19 and TRBJ2-1, with 8 bases identical to TRBD1. CDR1 and CDR2 from the germline V gene are LNHDA and SQIVND (reference sequence). The CDR3 loop spans 15 amino acids. Trimming at V came to 3 bases and at J to 9 bases, leaving 10 bases not matched to a gene. The CDR3 loop reads CASSIGQGPFGEQFF. The CDR3 DNA reads as TGTGCCAGTAGTATCGGACAGGGACCGTTCGGTGAGCAGTTCTTC.

This clonotype was detected many times. V is TRBV6-5 and J is TRBJ2-3, with 9 bases aligning to TRBD2. The CDR3 is 16 amino acids. The germline CDR1 and CDR2 sequences are MNHEY and SVGAGI. V shed 5 bases and J 0 bases; nucleotides not matched to a gene: 6. The CDR3 loop is CASSPLAGSSTDTQYF. For the CDR3, the DNA is TGTGCCAGCAGTCCCCTAGCGGGGTCTAGCACAGATACGCAGTATTTT.

This clonotype was recorded many times. The chain employs TRBV28 and TRBJ2-5; D uncertain. The germline V and J ends were trimmed by 5 bases and 4 bases, with 11 bases remaining between them. The CDR3 is made up of 13 amino acids. Germline V CDR1 and CDR2: MDHEN, SYDVKM. This CDR3 reads CASSKNWGETQYF. CDR3 DNA sequence: TGTGCCAGCAGTAAGAACTGGGGAGAGACCCAGTACTTC. Using reference TRBV28 and TRBJ2-5 for the parts outside the CDR3, the full variable domain is DVKVTQSSRYLVKRTGEKVFLECVQDMDHENMFWYRQDPGLGLRLIYFSYDVKMKEKGDIPEGYSVSREKKERFSLILESASTNQTSMYLCASSKNWGETQYFGPGTRLLVL.

On this clonotype: Because it lacks the conserved phenylalanine or tryptophan at the end, this CDR3 is likely a read error. Because the CDR3's place on the DNA is in doubt, the DNA is left out and the CDR3 is given as listed by TCRdb. J is TRBJ2-7 and V is TRBV7-9; the table's D call, TRBD1, was not checked against the DNA. The CDR3 has 12 amino acids, counting both end residues. Germline V CDR1 and CDR2: SEHNR, FQNEAQ (reference sequence). This chain's CDR3 is CASSESTGSGWI.

There are many counts of this clonotype. The rearrangement uses TRBV9 and TRBJ2-1; 15 bases are shared with TRBD2. Per germline, CDR1 SGDLS and CDR2 YYNGEE. The CDR3 loop spans 16 amino acids. V gave up 4 bases and J gave up 9 bases; unmatched junction bases: 8. The CDR3 is CASSPRTSGGGGEQFF. CDR3 coding DNA: TGTGCCAGCAGCCCCCGGACTAGCGGGGGGGGTGGTGAGCAGTTCTTC.

In its sample, this clonotype was seen a few times. J is TRBJ2-3 and V is TRBV7-9, with TRBD2 matching 11 bases. From germline, CDR1 is SEHNR and CDR2 FQNEAQ (reference sequence). The length of the CDR3 is 15 residues. Unmatched junction bases numbered 8, after V lost 5 bases and J lost 7 bases. CDR3 coding DNA: TGTGCCAGCAGCGCCATTCTAGCGGGAGGTAATACGCAGTATTTT. Translated, it gives CASSAILAGGNTQYF.

Comments on this clonotype: A read error may explain this, as a much larger clone is one base away. The genes are TRBV20-1 and TRBJ2-3, with a possible D match to TRBD2 (5 bases). This CDR3 spans 13 amino acids. The ends were cut back, 6 bases at V and 0 bases at J, with 10 bases in the middle. Germline CDR1 is DFQATT and CDR2 is SNEGSKA (reference sequence). The CDR3 nucleotides read TGCAGTGCCGCTAGAGGGAGCACAGATACGCAGTATTTT. Protein sequence: CSAARGSTDTQYF.

This clonotype has at least ten counts. The chain has TRBV18 and TRBJ1-1; 7 bases match TRBD1. V shed 5 bases, J shed 5 bases, and the junction held 8 bases outside the gene matches. This CDR3 contains 14 residues. CDR1 KGHSH and CDR2 LQKENI come from the germline V gene. The CDR3 nucleotides read TGTGCCAGCTCAGAAGGACAGGTGGGGACTGAAGCTTTCTTT. Its translation is CASSEGQVGTEAFF. Full variable domain (remainder filled in from reference TRBV18 and TRBJ1-1): NAGVMQNPRHLVRRRGQEARLRCSPMKGHSHVYWYRQLPEEGLKFMVYLQKENIIDESGMPKERFSAEFPKEGPSILRIQQVVRGDSAAYFCASSEGQVGTEAFFGQGTRLTVV.

In its sample, this clonotype was seen a few times. This chain joins TRBV5-1 and TRBJ2-7; D is ambiguous. Germline CDR1 and CDR2: SGHRS and YFSETQ. V lost 6 bases, J lost 3 bases, and 10 bases lay in between. The CDR3 is 12 amino acids. CDR3 sequence reads: CASNNQDYEQYF. The CDR3 coding sequence is TGCGCCAGCAATAACCAAGACTACGAGCAGTACTTC.

This rearrangement joins TRBV2 to TRBJ1-4, with D perhaps TRBD1 (6 bases). The CDR3 extends over 12 amino acids. V dropped 6 bases and J dropped 8 bases, with 10 bases sitting between them. Germline V gene sequence: CDR1 SNHLY, CDR2 FYNNEI. This CDR3 is CASRTGREKLFF. CDR3 nucleotide sequence: TGTGCCAGCAGGACAGGCAGGGAAAAACTGTTTTTT. The full variable domain, completed using reference TRBV2 and TRBJ1-4, is EPEVTQTPSHQVTQMGQEVILRCVPISNHLYFYWYRQILGQKVEFLVSFYNNEISEKSEIFDDQFSVERPDGSNFTLKIRSTKLEDSAMYFCASRTGREKLFFGSGTQLSVL.

This clonotype has a handful of counts. The chain has TRBV18 and TRBJ1-5, with D perhaps TRBD1 (5 bases). Trimming removed 3 bases at V and 2 bases at J, with 11 bases between. Looked up from germline, CDR1 is KGHSH and CDR2 is LQKENI. The CDR3 runs 15 residues. DNA of the CDR3: TGTGCCAGCTCACCTGGGGGTGCCGGCAATCAGCCCCAGCATTTT. Protein sequence: CASSPGGAGNQPQHF.

This clonotype was recorded many times. V is TRBV20-1 and J is TRBJ2-7; TRBD2 matches at 9 bases. From germline, CDR1 is DFQATT and CDR2 SNEGSKA (reference sequence). The CDR3 spans 16 residues. Unmatched junction bases numbered 13, after V lost 4 bases and J lost 3 bases. The CDR3 region has the DNA TGCAGTGCTACCCTCTCCGGGACTAGCAGGATCTACGAGCAGTACTTC. It is translated as CSATLSGTSRIYEQYF.

This clonotype was seen more than once but under ten times. The V gene is TRBV25-1, the J gene TRBJ2-1; 8 nucleotides match TRBD2. The V and J ends lost 9 bases and 9 bases, in that order; junction bases with no gene match: 7. In germline, CDR1 is MGHDK, CDR2 SYGVNS. The CDR3 loop spans 12 amino acids. The DNA for the CDR3 is TGTGCCAGTACAAGCGGGAGAGGTGAGCAGTTCTTC. Encoded protein: CASTSGRGEQFF.

This clonotype came up a few times. One end of the junction does not line up with germline, which may come from a read error. The chain combines TRBV12-3 or TRBV12-4 with TRBJ2-1; maybe TRBD1 (5 bases). The CDR3 is 13 amino acids. CDR3 sequence (DNA): TGTGCCGACAGTTTCGGTATAGTCAATGGGCAGTTCTTC. This translates into CADSFGIVNGQFF.

This clonotype came up many times. The chain uses TRBV6-1 and TRBJ2-7, with 12 bases matching TRBD1. The germline gives CDR1 MNHNS, CDR2 SASEGT. CDR3 length equals 14 residues. Losses at the gene ends were 11 bases for V and 5 bases for J; bases not matched to a gene: 10. The CDR3 nucleotides read TGTGCCGGGAAACCCGGGACAGGGGGCCACGAGCAGTACTTC. Its translation: CAGKPGTGGHEQYF.

Many counts were recorded for this clonotype. This chain links TRBV16 with TRBJ2-7; 8 bases line up with TRBD1. CDR1 and CDR2 (germline): KGHSY, FQNENV. J lost 5 bases, V lost 4 bases, and 4 bases had no gene match. This CDR3 is built from 13 residues. For the CDR3, the DNA is TGTGCCAGCAGCCCAGACAGGGGCCACGAGCAGTACTTC. Its protein product is CASSPDRGHEQYF.

This clonotype occurred many times. A much larger clone lies a single base off, so this may be a read error. The chain is built from TRBV28 and TRBJ1-5; D gene unclear. Germline values: CDR1 MDHEN, CDR2 SYDVKM. This CDR3 comprises 13 residues. As DNA, the CDR3 is TGTGCCAGCAGTTCAAGGTACAATCACCCCCAGCATTTT. Amino acids: CASSSRYNHPQHF.

This clonotype is judged medium-sized. The CDR3 is CASSLLAGGRTDTQYF. The DNA of the CDR3 is TGTGCCAGCAGCTTACTAGCGGGAGGTCGGACAGATACGCAGTATTTT. The V gene is TRBV14, the J gene TRBJ2-3; TRBD2 agrees at 12 bases. The CDR3 contains 16 residues. Trimming removed 5 bases from V and 3 bases from J; junction bases left unmatched: 6. Per the germline V gene, CDR1 is SGHDN and CDR2 is FVKESK.

This chain uses TRBV5-1 with TRBJ1-3, with a possible D match to TRBD1 (5 bases). In germline, CDR1 is SGHRS, CDR2 YFSETQ. The length of the CDR3 is 14 residues. The V end lost 2 bases, the J end lost 8 bases, and 14 bases lay between the germline ends. The CDR3 DNA is TGCGCCAGCAGCTTCTCCCGCCCGGGGGACACCATATATTTT. It specifies CASSFSRPGDTIYF.